The 26 T cell receptor beta chains reported below all come from one sample, sequenced in a study of cytomegalovirus exposure and HLA in healthy donors (dated by TCRdb to the late 2010s). Library generation was performed with the immunoSEQ multiplex PCR assay. For the multiplex PCR, a mixture combining 60 forward primers for TCR Vbeta segments and 13 reverse primers for TCR Jbeta segments was used. The source is immuneACCESS, and TCRdb retained only in-frame sequences with V and J called. Part of the clones is not carried over; for the studies checked, unresolved V genes explain less than half of this, and the remainder is unexplained. This sample comprises some 200,000 clones, 70% to 80% of them detected only once. Roughly 2.5% of the sample lies in the top ten. The sample was PBMCs. These receptors originate from a woman aged 55-69 years in good health and CMV-seropositive.

The V gene is TRBV15, the J gene TRBJ2-5; D is perhaps TRBD2 (5 bases). The J call is doubtful: the DNA matches TRBJ2-7 better. Germline values: CDR1 LNHNV, CDR2 YYDKDF (reference sequence). The CDR3 contains 15 residues. This CDR3 reads CATSRALGVHYEQYF. CDR3 coding DNA: TGTGCCACCAGCAGAGCCCTCGGGGTGCACTACGAGCAGTACTTC.

V and J are TRBV30 and TRBJ1-1; TRBD1 might be the D (5 bases). The germline V gene has CDR1 GTSNPN and CDR2 SVGIG (reference sequence). V lost 7 bases and J 2 bases, leaving 14 bases between the germline ends. CDR3 length equals 13 residues. The CDR3 protein is CASQDSLNTEAFF. The DNA of the CDR3 is TGTGCCTCCCAAGACAGCCTAAACACTGAAGCTTTCTTT. The variable domain in full, with the rest retrieved from reference TRBV30 and TRBJ1-1, is SQTIHQWPATLVQPVGSPLSLECTVEGTSNPNLYWYRQAAGRGLQLLFYSVGIGQISSEVPQNLSASRPQDRQFILSSKKLLLSDSGFYLCASQDSLNTEAFFGQGTRLTVV.

V gene TRBV29-1 combines with J gene TRBJ1-4; TRBD1 is a possible D gene (6 bases). Germline V gene data show CDR1 as SQVTM and CDR2 as ANQGSEA. This CDR3 has 14 amino acids. V gave up 3 bases and J gave up 3 bases, with 11 bases separating them. CDR3 region: CSVDVGAANEKLFF. The CDR3 bases are TGCAGCGTTGATGTGGGGGCGGCTAATGAAAAACTGTTTTTT.

The chain carries TRBV12-5 and TRBJ2-2; weak D call: TRBD2 (6 bases). This CDR3 spans 16 amino acids. The V and J ends lost 5 bases and 1 base respectively, with 14 bases between them. CDR1 is LGHNT and CDR2 is FRNRAP in the germline V gene. The CDR3: CASGPSRGGNTGELFF. For the CDR3, the DNA is TGTGCTAGTGGTCCGTCGCGGGGAGGGAACACCGGGGAGCTGTTTTTT.

The chain couples TRBV19 to TRBJ1-4; D perhaps matches TRBD1 (5 bases). The CDR3 length is 14 residues. V was shortened by 8 bases and J by 8 bases, with 18 bases between the two germline ends. Germline V gene data show CDR1 as LNHDA and CDR2 as SQIVND (reference sequence). Written as DNA, the CDR3 is TGTGCCAGTCTAAACACGGGGGAAGTCGAAAAACTGTTTTTT. Residues: CASLNTGEVEKLFF.

This rearrangement joins TRBV28 to TRBJ2-5; 10 bases are shared with TRBD1. The CDR3 has 15 residues. Trimming at V came to 5 bases and at J to 4 bases, leaving 7 bases not matched to a gene. Per germline, CDR1 MDHEN and CDR2 SYDVKM. The CDR3 sequence is CASSTTGGAGETQYF. The CDR3, as DNA: TGTGCCAGCAGTACGACAGGGGGCGCGGGAGAGACCCAGTACTTC. Supplemented by reference TRBV28 and TRBJ2-5, the full variable domain reads DVKVTQSSRYLVKRTGEKVFLECVQDMDHENMFWYRQDPGLGLRLIYFSYDVKMKEKGDIPEGYSVSREKKERFSLILESASTNQTSMYLCASSTTGGAGETQYFGPGTRLLVL.

As to this clone: One junction end does not reproduce the germline sequence, and a read error may be involved. This chain connects TRBV18 to TRBJ1-6; 9 bases are shared with TRBD1. Germline V gene lookup returns CDR1 KGHSH and CDR2 LQKENI. The CDR3 consists of 18 residues. The CDR3 reads CASSPQRTGAPHNSPLHF. CDR3 DNA: TGTGCCAGCTCCCCACAAAGGACAGGGGCGCCCCATAATTCACCCCTCCACTTT.

The rearrangement links TRBV21-1 to TRBJ1-2; TRBD1, the table's D call, lacks a check against the DNA. TRBV21-1 is flagged as a pseudogene. The CDR3 is 14 amino acids. CDR3 DNA: TGTGCCAGCAGTACGATGGACAGCCTCTATGGCTACACCTTC. Translated: CASSTMDSLYGYTF.

The gene calls are TRBV10-1 and TRBJ2-7, with 9 nucleotides matching TRBD1. This CDR3 spans 14 amino acids. Germline loops: CDR1 WNHNN, CDR2 SYGVQD (reference sequence). V gave up 7 bases and J gave up 1 base; unmatched junction bases: 5. The CDR3 DNA reads TGCGCCAGCACCGGGACAGGGAGGTCCTACGAGCAGTACTTC. Amino acid sequence: CASTGTGRSYEQYF.

There are a few counts of this clone. The CDR3 coding sequence is TGTGCCAGCAGTCCAGGGAACTCCTATGGCTACACCTTC. Amino acid sequence: CASSPGNSYGYTF. The chain links TRBV7-9 to TRBJ1-2, with D tentatively TRBD1 (5 bases). Germline CDR1 SEHNR, CDR2 FQNEAQ (reference sequence). Between the trimmed V and J ends, which lost 6 bases and 4 bases, there was a span of 12 bases. The CDR3 loop spans 13 amino acids.

V is TRBV19 and J is TRBJ2-2; 11 positions agree with TRBD2. Trimming cost V 5 bases and J 1 base; bases outside gene matches: 6. CDR1 is LNHDA and CDR2 is SQIVND in the germline V gene (reference sequence). The CDR3 covers 17 residues. CDR3 sequence (DNA): TGTGCCAGTAGTTTACAAGGACTAGCGGGGAACACCGGGGAGCTGTTTTTT. It specifies CASSLQGLAGNTGELFF.

The chain combines TRBV30 with TRBJ1-1, with a weak D call TRBD1 (6 bases). Germline lookup yields CDR1 GTSNPN and CDR2 SVGIG (reference sequence). The CDR3 consists of 13 residues. V lost 4 bases and J lost 1, with 10 bases in between. CDR3 nucleotides: TGTGCCTGGACTCCGGGACAGAACACTGAAGCTTTCTTT. It specifies CAWTPGQNTEAFF.

The chain joins TRBV7-3 to TRBJ1-1; D unclear. The germline CDR1 and CDR2 sequences are SGHTA and FQGTGA. V was trimmed by 1 base and J by 2 bases, leaving 8 bases between them. The CDR3 has 14 residues. CDR3 sequence: CASSLIAGNTEAFF. The CDR3 DNA reads TGTGCCAGCAGCTTAATCGCGGGTAACACTGAAGCTTTCTTT.

The chain links TRBV10-3 to TRBJ1-1; TRBD1 agrees at 12 bases. The CDR3 is 14 residues long. Per germline, CDR1 ENHRY and CDR2 SYGVKD. The J segment lost 7 bases and the V segment lost 5 bases, leaving 5 bases of the junction unmatched. The CDR3 protein is CAISPGTGGIEAFF. The DNA for the CDR3 is TGTGCCATCAGTCCCGGGACAGGGGGCATTGAAGCTTTCTTT.

The V call is TRBV12-5, the J call TRBJ2-7, with 14 bases lining up with TRBD2. The germline gives CDR1 LGHNT, CDR2 FRNRAP. The CDR3 runs 18 residues. After removal of 4 bases from V and 6 bases from J, the junction contained 14 bases not matched to a gene. The CDR3, as DNA: TGTGCTAGTGGTTCCGGGACTAGCGGGAGTTTCTTTGGTCGCGAGCAGTACTTC. Protein: CASGSGTSGSFFGREQYF.

The V call is TRBV18, the J call TRBJ1-5, with D uncertain. CDR3 length: 13 amino acids. Germline CDR1 is KGHSH and CDR2 is LQKENI. V was cut by 5 bases and J by 7 bases, with 12 bases left in between. The CDR3 here is CASSGERGQPQHF. The CDR3 nucleotides read TGTGCCAGCTCAGGCGAACGAGGGCAGCCCCAGCATTTT.

The chain couples TRBV19 to TRBJ2-1, with TRBD2 matching over 7 bases. CDR1 is LNHDA, CDR2 SQIVND, per germline (reference sequence). The CDR3 loop spans 17 amino acids. V lost 0 bases to trimming and J lost 0 bases; unmatched junction nucleotides: 5. The CDR3 protein is CASSIDGRGISYNEQFF. The DNA for the CDR3 is TGTGCCAGTAGTATAGACGGGCGGGGGATCTCCTACAATGAGCAGTTCTTC.

This chain connects TRBV27 to TRBJ1-1, with D hard to call. The CDR3 consists of 14 residues. Trimming removed 4 bases from V and 9 bases from J, with 18 bases in between. Germline CDR1 MNHEY, CDR2 SMNVEV (reference sequence). The CDR3 sequence is CASSYRGVWSQAFF. The CDR3 nucleotides are TGTGCCAGCAGTTACCGGGGAGTATGGTCCCAAGCTTTCTTT.

This clone was seen only once. The V call is TRBV5-1, the J call TRBJ2-1; possibly TRBD1 or TRBD2 for D (9 bases each). The V end lost 4 bases, the J end lost 3 bases, and 26 bases lay between the germline ends. CDR1 is SGHRS, CDR2 YFSETQ, per germline. The CDR3 loop spans 19 amino acids. CDR3 sequence (DNA): TGCGCCAGCAGCCCTGGGACAGGGATGACTAGCGGACTCTACAATGAGCAGTTCTTC. Translation gives CASSPGTGMTSGLYNEQFF.

This chain uses TRBV6-5 with TRBJ1-2; TRBD1 is a possible D gene (6 bases). The V gene lost 6 bases and the J gene lost 7 bases, with 18 bases spanning the gap. CDR1 is MNHEY, CDR2 SVGAGI, per germline. The CDR3 has 14 residues. The CDR3 here is CASSLLDRTTGYTF. The CDR3 nucleotides are TGTGCCAGCAGCCTATTGGACAGAACGACTGGCTACACCTTC.

The chain links TRBV5-1 to TRBJ1-1; D may be TRBD1 (5 bases). The germline V gene encodes CDR1 SGHRS and CDR2 YFSETQ. Trimming removed 0 bases at V and 6 bases at J, with 12 bases between. This CDR3 spans 14 amino acids. DNA for the CDR3: TGCGCCAGCAGCTTGGCCCAGGGTTCTGCTGAAGCTTTCTTT. It codes for CASSLAQGSAEAFF.

This rearrangement joins TRBV7-2 to TRBJ2-5; 12 positions agree with TRBD2. CDR1 and CDR2 (germline): SGHTA, FQGNSA. The CDR3 is made up of 16 amino acids. Losses at the gene ends were 3 bases for V and 5 bases for J; bases not matched to a gene: 7. The chain's CDR3 is CASSFPSGRAVETQYF. DNA of the CDR3: TGTGCCAGCAGCTTTCCTAGCGGGAGGGCCGTTGAGACCCAGTACTTC. Full variable domain (missing parts from reference TRBV7-2 and TRBJ2-5): GAGVSQSPSNKVTEKGKDVELRCDPISGHTALYWYRQSLGQGLEFLIYFQGNSAPDKSGLPSDRFSAERTGGSVSTLTIQRTQQEDSAVYLCASSFPSGRAVETQYFGPGTRLLVL.

V gene TRBV30 combines with J gene TRBJ1-2; a possible D gene is TRBD1 (6 bases). This CDR3 is built from 11 residues. Germline CDR1 and CDR2: GTSNPN and SVGIG (reference sequence). Deletions cut 4 bases from V and 8 bases from J, with 11 bases between. The CDR3 loop reads CAWTGARGYTF. CDR3 sequence (DNA): TGTGCCTGGACAGGGGCACGCGGCTACACCTTC.

The V gene is TRBV28, the J gene TRBJ1-2; 8 nucleotides agree with TRBD1. Germline V gives CDR1 MDHEN, CDR2 SYDVKM. Trimming took 4 bases from V and 1 from J; bases not matched to a gene: 8. This CDR3 has 16 residues. CDR3 nucleotide sequence: TGTGCCAGCAGTTACAAGGGACAGGATTTTAACTATGGCTACACCTTC. It translates to CASSYKGQDFNYGYTF.

The chain recombines TRBV6-1 with TRBJ1-5; TRBD1 is a possible D gene (5 bases). This CDR3 spans 15 amino acids. V was shortened by 6 bases and J by 0 bases, with 12 bases between the two germline ends. CDR1 is MNHNS and CDR2 is SASEGT in the germline V gene. The CDR3: CASRGAGGSNQPQHF. CDR3 bases: TGTGCCAGCAGAGGGGCCGGGGGTAGCAATCAGCCCCAGCATTTT.

This chain connects TRBV28 to TRBJ1-6, with 9 positions matching TRBD1. CDR3 length: 14 amino acids. The junction had 4 bases not matched to a gene; V was cut back by 3 bases and J by 10 bases. CDR1 MDHEN and CDR2 SYDVKM come from the germline V gene. Here the CDR3 reads CASSLGQGFSPLHF. The CDR3 DNA reads as TGTGCCAGCAGTTTGGGACAGGGTTTCTCACCCCTCCACTTT.